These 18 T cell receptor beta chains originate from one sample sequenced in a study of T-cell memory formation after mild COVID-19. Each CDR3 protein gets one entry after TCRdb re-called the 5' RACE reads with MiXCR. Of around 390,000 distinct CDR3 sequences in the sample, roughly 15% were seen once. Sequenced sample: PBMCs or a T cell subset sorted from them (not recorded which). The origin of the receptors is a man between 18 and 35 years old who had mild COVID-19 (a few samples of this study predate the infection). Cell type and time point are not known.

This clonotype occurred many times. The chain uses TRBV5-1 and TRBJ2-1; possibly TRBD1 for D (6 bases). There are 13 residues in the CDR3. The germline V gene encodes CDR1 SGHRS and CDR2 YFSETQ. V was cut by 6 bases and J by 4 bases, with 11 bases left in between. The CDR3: CASTGADYNEQFF. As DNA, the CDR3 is TGCGCCAGCACAGGGGCAGATTACAATGAGCAGTTCTTC.

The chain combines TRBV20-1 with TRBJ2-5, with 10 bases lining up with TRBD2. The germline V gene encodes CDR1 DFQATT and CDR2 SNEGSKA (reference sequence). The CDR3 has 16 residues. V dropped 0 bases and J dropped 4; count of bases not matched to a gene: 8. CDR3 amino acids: CSARDPSGGGAETQYF. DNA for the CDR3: TGCAGTGCTAGAGATCCCAGCGGGGGGGGAGCAGAGACCCAGTACTTC.

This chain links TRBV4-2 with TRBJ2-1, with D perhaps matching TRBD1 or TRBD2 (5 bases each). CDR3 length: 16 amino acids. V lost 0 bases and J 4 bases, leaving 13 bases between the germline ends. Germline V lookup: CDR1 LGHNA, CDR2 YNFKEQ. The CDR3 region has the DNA TGTGCCAGCAGCCAAGATCTGCAGGGACGGTACAATGAGCAGTTCTTC. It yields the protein CASSQDLQGRYNEQFF.

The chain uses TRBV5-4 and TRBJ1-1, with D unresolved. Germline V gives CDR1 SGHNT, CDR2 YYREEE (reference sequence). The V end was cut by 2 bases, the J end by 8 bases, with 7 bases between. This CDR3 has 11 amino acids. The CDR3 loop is CASSFFGEAFF. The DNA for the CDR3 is TGTGCCAGCAGCTTTTTCGGAGAAGCTTTCTTT. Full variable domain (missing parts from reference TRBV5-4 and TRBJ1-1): ETGVTQSPTHLIKTRGQQVTLRCSSQSGHNTVSWYQQALGQGPQFIFQYYREEENGRGNFPPRFSGLQFPNYSSELNVNALELDDSALYLCASSFFGEAFFGQGTRLTVV.

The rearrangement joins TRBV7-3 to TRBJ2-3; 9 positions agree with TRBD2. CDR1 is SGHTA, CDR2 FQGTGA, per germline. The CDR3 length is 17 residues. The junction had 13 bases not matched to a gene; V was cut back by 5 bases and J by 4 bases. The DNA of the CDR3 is TGTGCCAGCAGCCCCTCAGTGGGCGGGGGGGCCTCAGATACGCAGTATTTT. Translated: CASSPSVGGGASDTQYF.

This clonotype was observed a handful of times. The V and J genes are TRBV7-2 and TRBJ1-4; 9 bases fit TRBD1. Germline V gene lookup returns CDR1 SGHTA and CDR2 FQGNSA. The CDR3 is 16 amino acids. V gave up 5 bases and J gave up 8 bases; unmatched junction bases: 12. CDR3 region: CASSLTPGTGKEKLFF. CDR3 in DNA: TGTGCCAGCAGCCTAACTCCCGGGACAGGGAAAGAAAAACTGTTTTTT.

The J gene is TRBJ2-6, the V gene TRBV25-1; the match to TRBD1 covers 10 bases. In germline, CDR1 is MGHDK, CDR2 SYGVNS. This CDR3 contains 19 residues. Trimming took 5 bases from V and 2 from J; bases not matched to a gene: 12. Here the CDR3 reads CASSNPRTGGTAGANVLTF. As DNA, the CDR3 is TGTGCCAGCAGTAACCCTCGGACAGGGGGGACGGCTGGGGCCAACGTCCTGACTTTC.

This CDR3 reads CASSPGTYPGGYTF. In DNA, the CDR3 is TGTGCCAGCAGTCCGGGAACCTATCCGGGCGGCTACACCTTC. The chain uses TRBV12-3 or TRBV12-4 and TRBJ1-2, with no clear D. The CDR3 has 14 residues. V lost 5 bases to trimming and J lost 8 bases, with 18 bases between them.

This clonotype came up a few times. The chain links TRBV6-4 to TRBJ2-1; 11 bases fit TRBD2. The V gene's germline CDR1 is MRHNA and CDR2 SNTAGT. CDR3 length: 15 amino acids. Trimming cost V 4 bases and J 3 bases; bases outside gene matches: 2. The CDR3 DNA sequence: TGTGCCAGCAGTGGAGGACTAGCGGGCTACAATGAGCAGTTCTTC. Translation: CASSGGLAGYNEQFF.

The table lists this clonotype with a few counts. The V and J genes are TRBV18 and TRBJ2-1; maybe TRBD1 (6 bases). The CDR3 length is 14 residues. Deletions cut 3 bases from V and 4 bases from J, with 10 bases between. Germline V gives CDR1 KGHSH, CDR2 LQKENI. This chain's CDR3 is CASSPMTGYNEQFF. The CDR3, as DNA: TGTGCCAGCTCACCGATGACAGGTTACAATGAGCAGTTCTTC.

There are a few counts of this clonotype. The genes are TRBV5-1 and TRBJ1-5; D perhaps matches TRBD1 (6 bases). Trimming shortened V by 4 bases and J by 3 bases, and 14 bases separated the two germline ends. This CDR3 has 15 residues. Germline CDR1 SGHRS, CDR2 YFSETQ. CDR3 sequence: CASSPEGGNNQPQHF. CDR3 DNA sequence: TGCGCCAGCAGCCCGGAGGGGGGTAACAATCAGCCCCAGCATTTT.

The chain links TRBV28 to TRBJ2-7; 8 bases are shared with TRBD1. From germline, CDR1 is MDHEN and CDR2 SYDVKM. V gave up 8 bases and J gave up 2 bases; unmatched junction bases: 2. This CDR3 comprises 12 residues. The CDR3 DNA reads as TGTGCCAGCTCGGGACAGGCCTACGAGCAGTACGTC. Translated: CASSGQAYEQYV.

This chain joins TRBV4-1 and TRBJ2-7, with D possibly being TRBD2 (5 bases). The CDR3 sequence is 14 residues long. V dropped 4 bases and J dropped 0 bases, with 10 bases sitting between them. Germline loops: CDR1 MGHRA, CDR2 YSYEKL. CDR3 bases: TGCGCCAGCAGCCCCGTCGGGGACTCCTACGAGCAGTACGTC. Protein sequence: CASSPVGDSYEQYV.

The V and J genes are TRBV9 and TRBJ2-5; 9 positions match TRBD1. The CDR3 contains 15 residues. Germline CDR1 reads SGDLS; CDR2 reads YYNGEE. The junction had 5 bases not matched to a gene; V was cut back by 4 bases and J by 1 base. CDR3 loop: CASSQADRGQETQYF. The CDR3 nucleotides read TGTGCCAGCAGCCAGGCGGACAGGGGCCAAGAGACCCAGTACTTC.

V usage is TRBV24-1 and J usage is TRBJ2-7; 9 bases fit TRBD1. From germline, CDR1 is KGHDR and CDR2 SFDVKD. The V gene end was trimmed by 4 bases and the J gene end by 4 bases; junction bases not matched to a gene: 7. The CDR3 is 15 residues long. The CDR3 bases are TGTGCCACCAGTGACTTGGACAGGGGAGGGTACGAGCAGTACGTC. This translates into CATSDLDRGGYEQYV.

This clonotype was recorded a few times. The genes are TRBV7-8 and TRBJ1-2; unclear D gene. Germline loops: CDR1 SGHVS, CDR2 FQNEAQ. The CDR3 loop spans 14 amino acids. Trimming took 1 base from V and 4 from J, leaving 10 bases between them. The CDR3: CASSLGREVYGYTF. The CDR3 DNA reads TGTGCCAGCAGCTTAGGGAGGGAGGTCTATGGCTACACCTTC.

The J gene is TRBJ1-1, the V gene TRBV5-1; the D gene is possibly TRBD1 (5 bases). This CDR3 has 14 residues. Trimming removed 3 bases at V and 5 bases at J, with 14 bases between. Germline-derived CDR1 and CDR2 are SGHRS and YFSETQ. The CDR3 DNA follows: TGCGCCAGCAGCTCTCAGGGAATCGGGACTGAAGCTTTCTTT. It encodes CASSSQGIGTEAFF.

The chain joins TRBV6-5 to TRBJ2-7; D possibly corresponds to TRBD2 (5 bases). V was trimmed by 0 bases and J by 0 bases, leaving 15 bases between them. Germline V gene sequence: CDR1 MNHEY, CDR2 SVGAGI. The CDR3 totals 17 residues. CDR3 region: CASSYSRLSRSSYEQYF. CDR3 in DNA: TGTGCCAGCAGTTACTCGAGACTAAGTCGTAGCTCCTACGAGCAGTACTTC.